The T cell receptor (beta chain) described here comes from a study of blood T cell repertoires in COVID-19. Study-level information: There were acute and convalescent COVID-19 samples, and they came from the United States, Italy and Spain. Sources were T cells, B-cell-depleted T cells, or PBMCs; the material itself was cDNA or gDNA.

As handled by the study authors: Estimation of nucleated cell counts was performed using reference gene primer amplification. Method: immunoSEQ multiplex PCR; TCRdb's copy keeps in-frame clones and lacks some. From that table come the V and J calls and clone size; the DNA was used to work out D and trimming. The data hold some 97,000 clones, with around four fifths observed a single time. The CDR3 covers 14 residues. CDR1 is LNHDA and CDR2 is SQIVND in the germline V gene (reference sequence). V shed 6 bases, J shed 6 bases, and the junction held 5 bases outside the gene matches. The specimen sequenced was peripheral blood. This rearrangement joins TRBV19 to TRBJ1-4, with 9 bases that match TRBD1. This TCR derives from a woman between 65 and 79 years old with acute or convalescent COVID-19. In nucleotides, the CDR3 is TGTGCCAGTAGCACAGGGGGCGCTTATGAAAAACTGTTTTTT. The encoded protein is CASSTGGAYEKLFF.